The subject of this entry is one T cell receptor beta chain. Its recognized antigen is unknown. It has no much larger one-base neighbor in the sample; base qualities were not kept. Collaborating institutions collected whole blood in K2EDTA tubes following their own protocols. For TCRbeta analysis, collaborators shipped samples as frozen whole blood, isolated PBMCs, or DNA extracted from either of those sample types. The immunoSEQ Assay, a bias-controlled multiplex PCR, was used to amplify TCRbeta CDR3 regions from genomic DNA. As for how the authors treated the data: The number of nucleated cells in each sample was estimated from the amplification of reference gene primers within the assay. To quantify the absolute abundance of each unique TCRbeta CDR3 rearrangement, sequence reads were collapsed and filtered. For each sample, productive Simpson clonality was calculated by taking the square root of Simpson's diversity index across productive rearrangements. Sourced from immuneACCESS, this table was stored by TCRdb with only in-frame sequences that have V and J called. A share of the clones is absent; for the studies checked, an unresolved V gene accounts for under half, and the remainder has no known explanation. For V, J and clone size, that table is used; D and trimming come from the DNA. The sample records 250,000 or so clones, just over 85% of which are singletons. The biggest ten clones account for under 3.5% of the sample.

Trimmed from V: 5 bases; trimmed from J: 6 bases; junction bases lacking a gene match: 9. The CDR3 numbers 14 residues from cysteine through phenylalanine. Of all the DNA, just the CDR3 is kept, 42 bases in frame from base 1. CDR1 SGHTA and CDR2 FQGTGA were looked up in the germline V gene. This specimen comes from a study of blood T cell repertoires in COVID-19 (TCRdb year 2020). As for the study more broadly: Collaborator samples came from the United States, Italy and Spain and covered acute and convalescent phases of COVID-19. The prospective study material was composed of cDNA or gDNA derived from T cells, B-cell-depleted T cells, or PBMCs. The dataset comprised deeply sampled blood TCRbeta repertoires from subjects exposed to, actively infected with, or recovered from COVID-19. The repertoires were released in a freely available public database meant as a resource for research on the immune response to SARS-CoV-2. Samples were obtained from the ongoing ImmuneRACE study (first 160 participants) and from over a thousand subjects provided by 6 global collaborators. Sample metadata almost always included a de-identified subject ID, COVID-19 status, age in years and sex. Where available, HLA class I and class II types were obtained from metadata supplied by the sample provider rather than from assay-based typing. On the study overall, not on this receptor specifically: The quantity of clinical and demographic metadata differed by source and by participant and was supplied without curation.

Source material: peripheral blood. The sequence was obtained from a woman aged 25 to 45 with active or convalescent COVID-19. The sequence links TRBV7-3 to TRBJ1-2; 7 central bases correspond to TRBD1. Here the CDR3 is given as CASSPRDRADGYTF. In nucleotides, the sequence is TGTGCCAGCAGCCCCAGAGACAGGGCTGATGGCTACACCTTC.